The 17 T cell receptor beta chains given below trace back to one sample, sequenced in a study of T-cell reconstitution after alpha-beta-depleted transplantation in children. Preparation of the TCRbeta library was carried out with unique molecular identifiers. TCRdb independently ran MiXCR on the PCR reads; one entry per CDR3 protein. This sample has approximately 500,000 distinct CDR3 sequences, with more than 9% found just once. The specimen was PBMCs, collected before TCRalphabeta/CD19-depleted stem cell transplant. These receptors originate from a child aged 2 to 10 with inherited bone marrow failure, due to receive a stem cell transplant.

This clonotype has ten or more counts. The chain has TRBV4-1 and TRBJ2-5; possible D gene TRBD2, 5 bases. From germline, CDR1 is MGHRA and CDR2 YSYEKL. Trimming took off 4 bases at V and 5 bases at J, with 14 bases between the two ends. This CDR3 comprises 14 residues. The CDR3 sequence is CASSRGGGVETQYF. In DNA, the CDR3 is TGCGCCAGCAGCCGGGGTGGAGGAGTGGAGACCCAGTACTTC.

Many counts were recorded for this clonotype. This chain's CDR3 is CASSLDRAPNYGYTF. The CDR3, as DNA: TGTGCCAGCAGCTTGGACAGGGCACCTAACTATGGCTACACCTTC. The chain recombines TRBV5-5 with TRBJ1-2, with D possibly matching TRBD1 (6 bases). V was pared by 0 bases and J by 0 bases, with 9 bases between. The length of the CDR3 is 15 residues. CDR1 is SGHKS and CDR2 is YYEKEE in the germline V gene (reference sequence).

This clonotype has a count of ten or more. The chain couples TRBV12-3 or TRBV12-4 to TRBJ1-5; 7 nucleotides agree with TRBD1. This CDR3 comprises 20 residues. Losses at the gene ends were 3 bases for V and 7 bases for J; bases not matched to a gene: 24. DNA of the CDR3: TGTGCCAGCAGTTTCGCTCCTCTCAGGTCGGCAGGGGGTTTATACCAGCCCCAGCATTTT. Translated, it gives CASSFAPLRSAGGLYQPQHF.

This clonotype was observed at least ten times. The V gene is TRBV29-1, the J gene TRBJ2-7; 10 bases fit TRBD2. This CDR3 has 13 residues. J was trimmed by 5 bases and V by 4 bases; bases with no gene match: 5. The germline V gene encodes CDR1 SQVTM and CDR2 ANQGSEA. The CDR3 coding sequence is TGCAGCGTTGGCAGCGGGAGGGGGAACGAGCAGTACTTC. Its protein is CSVGSGRGNEQYF.

This clonotype occurred many times. The chain has TRBV20-1 and TRBJ1-5; the D gene is possibly TRBD1 (5 bases). The V gene lost 6 bases and the J gene lost 2 bases, with 8 bases spanning the gap. Germline loops: CDR1 DFQATT, CDR2 SNEGSKA (reference sequence). The CDR3 spans 12 residues. The CDR3 nucleotides read TGCAGTGCCACGACAGGCAATCAGCCCCAGCATTTT. Protein product: CSATTGNQPQHF.

There are many counts of this clonotype. CDR3 region: CASSLVHSTNEKLFF. The DNA of the CDR3 is TGTGCCAGCAGCTTGGTGCACAGCACTAATGAAAAACTGTTTTTT. This chain joins TRBV5-6 and TRBJ1-4; no firm D call. This CDR3 comprises 15 residues. Trimming shortened V by 0 bases and J by 2 bases, and 8 bases separated the two germline ends. The germline V gene encodes CDR1 SGHDT and CDR2 YYEEEE.

This clonotype was picked up many times. The rearrangement uses TRBV5-1 and TRBJ2-3; TRBD2 matches at 13 bases. Germline CDR1 is SGHRS and CDR2 is YFSETQ. CDR3 length: 15 residues. Trimming at V came to 4 bases and at J to 4 bases, leaving 3 bases not matched to a gene. CDR3 amino acids: CASSLLAGGADTQYF. CDR3 DNA sequence: TGCGCCAGCAGCCTACTAGCGGGAGGGGCAGATACGCAGTATTTT.

Ten or more counts support this clonotype. CDR3 bases: TGCGCCAGCAGCTTGGATGCTAGACCCAATGAGCAGTTCTTC. Its translation is CASSLDARPNEQFF. The J gene is TRBJ2-1, the V gene TRBV5-1; no reliable D call. Trimming shortened V by 0 bases and J by 6 bases, and 10 bases separated the two germline ends. The germline CDR1 and CDR2 sequences are SGHRS and YFSETQ. The CDR3 is made up of 14 amino acids.

Many counts were recorded for this clonotype. The chain couples TRBV13 to TRBJ2-1, with 13 bases fitting TRBD2. V was clipped by 5 bases and J by 6 bases; unmatched bases: 4. The germline V gene has CDR1 PRHDT and CDR2 FYEKMQ (reference sequence). The CDR3 runs to 15 residues. The CDR3 reads CASSPTSGRINEQFF. The CDR3 nucleotides are TGTGCCAGCAGCCCGACTAGCGGGAGGATCAATGAGCAGTTCTTC. The variable domain in full, completed from reference TRBV13 and TRBJ2-1, reads AAGVIQSPRHLIKEKRETATLKCYPIPRHDTVYWYQQGPGQDPQFLISFYEKMQSDKGSIPDRFSAQQFSDYHSELNMSSLELGDSALYFCASSPTSGRINEQFFGPGTRLTVL.

The table lists this clonotype with many counts. The chain employs TRBV10-3 and TRBJ2-2; D is possibly TRBD2 (5 bases). Trimming cost V 10 bases and J 5 bases, with 17 bases left between them. This CDR3 region has 14 residues. Looked up from germline, CDR1 is ENHRY and CDR2 is SYGVKD. The CDR3 loop reads CATYHARGTGELFF. The CDR3 DNA is TGTGCCACGTATCACGCCCGGGGAACCGGGGAGCTGTTTTTT.

This clonotype occurred many times. The chain couples TRBV20-1 to TRBJ2-7; tentatively, D is TRBD2 (5 bases). Trimming left V 4 bases short and J 2 bases short, with 9 bases between. The germline V gene has CDR1 DFQATT and CDR2 SNEGSKA (reference sequence). The CDR3 has 12 residues. CDR3 nucleotides: TGCAGTGCTACGGGGTGGACCTACGAGCAGTACTTC. Its translation is CSATGWTYEQYF.

This clonotype appeared many times. V usage is TRBV20-1 and J usage is TRBJ2-1; D gene uncertain. The CDR3 consists of 15 residues. The V gene's germline CDR1 is DFQATT and CDR2 SNEGSKA (reference sequence). V lost 0 bases to trimming and J lost 2 bases, with 11 bases between them. CDR3 in DNA: TGCAGTGCTAGAGATCGCTCCGGCCCCTACAATGAGCAGTTCTTC. Its protein is CSARDRSGPYNEQFF.

The sample holds many counts of this clonotype. The J gene is TRBJ2-2, the V gene TRBV5-1; D is unresolved. The CDR3 has 15 amino acids. Trimming shortened V by 0 bases and J by 1 base, and 7 bases separated the two germline ends. CDR1 SGHRS and CDR2 YFSETQ come from the germline V gene. As DNA, the CDR3 is TGCGCCAGCAGCTTGGGCCTAAAGAACACCGGGGAGCTGTTTTTT. Its protein product is CASSLGLKNTGELFF.

This clonotype has at least ten counts. The chain uses TRBV29-1 and TRBJ2-1, with D unclear. In germline, CDR1 is SQVTM, CDR2 ANQGSEA. The CDR3 loop spans 12 amino acids. V shed 7 bases and J shed 3 bases, with 10 bases lying between them. The CDR3 DNA sequence: TGCAGCGGGGGTGGGGACTACAATGAGCAGTTCTTC. Residues: CSGGGDYNEQFF.

This clonotype came up many times. The rearrangement uses TRBV18 and TRBJ2-7; D uncertain. CDR1 is KGHSH and CDR2 is LQKENI in the germline V gene. V was pared by 3 bases and J by 7 bases, with 10 bases between. The CDR3 totals 12 residues. Written as DNA, the CDR3 is TGTGCCAGCTCACCCGATGGTGGGGAGCAGTACTTC. Amino acids: CASSPDGGEQYF.

This clonotype has ten or more counts. This sequence joins TRBV7-2 and TRBJ2-3; 10 nucleotides agree with TRBD2. Unmatched junction bases numbered 4, after V lost 3 bases and J lost 7 bases. The CDR3 is 14 amino acids. Germline loops: CDR1 SGHTA, CDR2 FQGNSA. CDR3 sequence reads: CASSLLAGANTQYF. The CDR3 nucleotides are TGTGCCAGCAGCTTGCTAGCGGGGGCTAATACGCAGTATTTT.

This clonotype showed up many times. This chain's CDR3 is CASSSYSYEQYF. CDR3 DNA sequence: TGTGCCAGCAGTTCATACTCCTACGAGCAGTACTTC. The chain employs TRBV12-3 or TRBV12-4 and TRBJ2-7; D remains unclear. V gave up 4 bases and J gave up 0 bases, with 4 bases separating them. CDR3 length: 12 amino acids.